The entry below describes one T cell receptor (beta chain). The assay was immunoSEQ multiplex PCR, and TCRdb's table has in-frame clones only and misses some. The sample holds fewer than 90,000 clones, about nine tenths seen once. This CDR3 has 14 amino acids. The germline V gene has CDR1 SNHLY and CDR2 FYNNEI. Trimming cost V 4 bases and J 4 bases; bases outside gene matches: 5. This specimen comes from a study of technical replicates of blood from several donors. The receptor comes from a human donor in good health. The chain combines TRBV2 with TRBJ2-7; 9 nucleotides match TRBD2. Sequencing was performed on T cells isolated from PBMCs. This CDR3 reads CASSGLAEKYEQYF. Here the CDR3 DNA reads TGTGCCAGCAGTGGACTAGCGGAAAAATACGAGCAGTACTTC.